This TCR beta chain was profiled in a study of blood T cell repertoires in COVID-19. Across the whole study: COVID-19 samples, acute and convalescent, were from the United States, Italy and Spain.

V gave up 0 bases and J gave up 8 bases; unmatched junction bases: 10. Germline CDR1 is SGDLS and CDR2 is YYNGEE. The CDR3 runs to 17 residues. The protocol was immunoSEQ multiplex PCR, while the TCRdb copy is restricted to in-frame clones and leaves out a portion. This sample carries under 250,000 clones, 83% of them seen once, and the ten largest clones take around 5.2%. This clone was recorded once. V gene TRBV9 combines with J gene TRBJ1-4; 10 bases align to TRBD1. Input material: peripheral blood. The TCR originated in a human donor in a cohort sampled during active COVID-19. For the CDR3, the DNA is TGTGCCAGCAGCGTAGCTGGGACAGGGGCCTTGGGGGAAAAACTGTTTTTT. Residues: CASSVAGTGALGEKLFF.